This T cell receptor beta chain was recorded in a study of shared clonotypes between healthy human individuals. The CDR3 runs 15 residues. Trimming took 5 bases from V and 4 from J; bases not matched to a gene: 6. Germline CDR1 and CDR2: SEHNR and FQNEAQ (reference sequence). Clones were read by immunoSEQ multiplex PCR, and TCRdb kept only the in-frame ones, dropping some. The table shows more than 400,000 clones, with approximately 78% occurring only once. J is TRBJ1-4 and V is TRBV7-9; TRBD1 agrees at 8 bases. Sequencing was performed on PBMCs. This sequence was found in a woman in her thirties or forties in good health. Some clones in this sample may be carry-over from other donors' samples. The DNA for the CDR3 is TGTGCCAGCAGCGCCCGGACAGGGAATAATGAAAAACTGTTTTTT. Translated: CASSARTGNNEKLFF.